Here is one T cell receptor (beta chain) with its context. These data belong to a study of blood T cell repertoires in COVID-19. Data came from immunoSEQ multiplex PCR; TCRdb stores just in-frame clones and leaves some out. The sample gives approximately 70,000 clones, 88% of which show up once; 1.1% to 1.5% is in the top ten. Unmatched junction bases numbered 7, after V lost 4 bases and J lost 13 bases. Germline CDR1 MRHNA, CDR2 SNTAGT. The CDR3 is 14 residues long. The genes are TRBV6-4 and TRBJ2-1, with 13 bases identical to TRBD2. The specimen was peripheral blood. This TCR came from a human donor in a cohort sampled during active COVID-19. In DNA form, the CDR3 reads TGTGCCAGCAGTGTTGGACTAGCGGGAGCTAATCAGTTCTTC. Its translation: CASSVGLAGANQFF.